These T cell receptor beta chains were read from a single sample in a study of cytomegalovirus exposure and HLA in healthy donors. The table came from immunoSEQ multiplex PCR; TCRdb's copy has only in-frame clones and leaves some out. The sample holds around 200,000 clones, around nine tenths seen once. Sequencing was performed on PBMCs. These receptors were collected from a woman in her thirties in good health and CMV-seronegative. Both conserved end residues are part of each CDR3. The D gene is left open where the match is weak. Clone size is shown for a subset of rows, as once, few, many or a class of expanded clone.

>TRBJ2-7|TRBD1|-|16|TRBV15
TGTGCCACCAGCGGTCGAACCGACAGGGGAGGCTACGAGCAGTACTTC
CATSGRTDRGGYEQYF
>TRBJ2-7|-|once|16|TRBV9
TGTGCCAGCAGTCCTCGACAGGCGATATCCACCTACGAGCAGTACTTC
CASSPRQAISTYEQYF
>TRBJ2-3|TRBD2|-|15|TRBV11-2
TGTGCCAGCACCAAGTGGGAGGGCGGCACAGATACGCAGTATTTT
CASTKWEGGTDTQYF
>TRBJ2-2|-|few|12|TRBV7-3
TGTGCCAGCAGCTTAAAGAGCGGGGAGCTGTTTTTT
CASSLKSGELFF
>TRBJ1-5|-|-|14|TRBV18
TGTGCCAGCGCGGACAGCTCCCGCAATCAGCCCCAGCATTTT
CASADSSRNQPQHF
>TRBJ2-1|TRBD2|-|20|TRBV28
TGTGCCAGCAGTTCCCGCCTATCTCCGGGACTAGCGGGAGTATACAATGAGCAGTTCTTC
CASSSRLSPGLAGVYNEQFF
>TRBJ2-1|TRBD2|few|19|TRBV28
TGTGCCAGCAGTTTACCGGGACTAGCGGGGGGACGAACCTACAATGAGCAGTTCTTC
CASSLPGLAGGRTYNEQFF
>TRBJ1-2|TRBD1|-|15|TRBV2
TGTGCCAGCAGTGAAAGACAGGGGAAAGGCTATGGCTACACCTTC
CASSERQGKGYGYTF
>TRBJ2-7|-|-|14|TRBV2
TGTGCCAGCCGCTGGGACTCCGGTTTAGACGAGCAGTACTTC
CASRWDSGLDEQYF
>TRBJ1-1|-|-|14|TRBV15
TGTGCCACCAGCCTCCAGTCCCAGGGCACTGAAGCTTTCTTT
CATSLQSQGTEAFF
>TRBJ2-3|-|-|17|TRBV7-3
TGTGCCAGCAGCTTAGCGTCCACTAGTTGGGGCACAGATACGCAGTATTTT
CASSLASTSWGTDTQYF
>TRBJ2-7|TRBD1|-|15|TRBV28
TGTGCCAGCAGCCGTCCGGGACAGGGACTCAACGAGCAGTACTTC
CASSRPGQGLNEQYF
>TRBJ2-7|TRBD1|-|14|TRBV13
TGTGCCAGCAGCTGGGACAGGGGAAACTACGAGCAGTACTTC
CASSWDRGNYEQYF
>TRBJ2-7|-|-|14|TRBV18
TGTGCCAGCTCACCACCGTATCACGGGTACGAGCAGTACTTC
CASSPPYHGYEQYF
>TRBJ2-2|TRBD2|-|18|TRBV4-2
TGTGCCAGCAGCCAAGAAGGGGTTCGGCTAGCGGCCACCGGGGAGCTGTTTTTT
CASSQEGVRLAATGELFF
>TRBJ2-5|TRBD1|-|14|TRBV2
TGTGCCAGCAGCGGGACAGCACCCAGGGAGACCCAGTACTTC
CASSGTAPRETQYF
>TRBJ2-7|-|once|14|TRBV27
TGTGCCAGCAGTTTCGGGGGTGGGACCTACGAGCAGTACTTC
CASSFGGGTYEQYF